These 21 T cell receptor beta chains were all obtained from the same sample, sequenced in a study of regulatory T cells in long-lasting Graves disease. The time point denotes: newly diagnosed GD, antithyroid drugs for less than 3 months. PBMC RNA served as the TCR library source. To make TCR beta libraries, researchers used iRepertoire HTBI primers and Arm-PCR of CDR3 regions. TCRdb redid the calling of the multiplex PCR reads with MiXCR, one entry per CDR3 protein. The data hold about 560,000 distinct CDR3 sequences, with about 15% observed a single time. These data were likewise used in another study, on T cells in Graves' hyperthyroidism and ophthalmopathy.

The sample in question was peripheral blood mononuclear cells (PBMCs), obtained at new diagnosis, from a patient treated with antithyroid drugs. Every receptor here comes from a man in his late teens or twenties with Graves disease.

This clonotype came up many times. The rearrangement uses TRBV30 and TRBJ2-3; D ambiguous. Germline CDR1 GTSNPN, CDR2 SVGIG (reference sequence). Trimming removed 1 base from V and 10 bases from J, with 15 bases in between. The CDR3 has 13 residues. This CDR3 reads CAWSALAEASQYF. As DNA, the CDR3 is TGTGCCTGGAGTGCGCTCGCCGAGGCTTCGCAGTATTTT.

The chain links TRBV27 to TRBJ1-1; D unclear. The germline CDR1 and CDR2 sequences are MNHEY and SMNVEV (reference sequence). V lost 0 bases to trimming and J lost 5 bases, with 13 bases between them. The CDR3 extends over 15 amino acids. DNA of the CDR3: TGTGCCAGCAGTTTATCGGTCTCACGAGGGACTGAAGCTTTCTTT. Amino acid sequence: CASSLSVSRGTEAFF.

This clonotype was recorded many times. V is TRBV2 and J is TRBJ2-3; 9 nucleotides align to TRBD2. Looked up from germline, CDR1 is SNHLY and CDR2 is FYNNEI. CDR3 length: 16 residues. The trim removed 9 bases at V and 5 bases at J, leaving 15 bases unmatched. The CDR3 reads CARYLLRGRAGDTQYF. In DNA, the CDR3 is TGTGCCAGGTACCTCCTCCGCGGGAGGGCCGGAGATACGCAGTATTTT.

This clonotype has a count of ten or more. The gene calls are TRBV28 and TRBJ1-1; no firm D call. The germline CDR1 and CDR2 sequences are MDHEN and SYDVKM. The CDR3 loop spans 11 amino acids. V gave up 7 bases and J gave up 3 bases, with 6 bases separating them. CDR3 region: CASTEHTEAFF. The CDR3 nucleotides are TGTGCCAGCACCGAACACACTGAAGCTTTCTTT.

This clonotype was recorded a few times. The chain uses TRBV5-1 and TRBJ2-7; 7 bases are shared with TRBD2. Germline V gene data show CDR1 as SGHRS and CDR2 as YFSETQ. V lost 2 bases and J lost 6; bases outside the gene matches: 8. This CDR3 is 14 amino acids long. The CDR3 sequence is CASSLAGQICEQYF. The CDR3, as DNA: TGCGCCAGCAGCTTAGCGGGGCAGATCTGCGAGCAGTACTTC.

In this sample, this clonotype turned up a few times. CDR3 sequence: CASREQGVSGNTIYF. As DNA, the CDR3 is TGTGCCAGCAGGGAACAGGGGGTCTCTGGAAACACCATATATTTT. The J gene is TRBJ1-3, the V gene TRBV28; 8 bases fit TRBD1. The CDR3 is 15 amino acids. The junction had 4 bases not matched to a gene; V was cut back by 6 bases and J by 0 bases. Germline CDR1 reads MDHEN; CDR2 reads SYDVKM. Based on the CDR3 plus reference TRBV28 and TRBJ1-3, the full variable domain is DVKVTQSSRYLVKRTGEKVFLECVQDMDHENMFWYRQDPGLGLRLIYFSYDVKMKEKGDIPEGYSVSREKKERFSLILESASTNQTSMYLCASREQGVSGNTIYFGEGSWLTVV.

The rearrangement links TRBV20-1 to TRBJ1-2; D uncertain. V dropped 5 bases and J dropped 2 bases, with 9 bases sitting between them. Germline values: CDR1 DFQATT, CDR2 SNEGSKA (reference sequence). CDR3 length: 12 amino acids. DNA for the CDR3: TGCAGTGCTCCGACGGTGAACTATGGCTACACCTTC. Protein product: CSAPTVNYGYTF.

The chain couples TRBV7-9 to TRBJ2-3; D perhaps matches TRBD1 (6 bases). V shed 5 bases and J shed 0 bases, with 15 bases lying between them. CDR1 and CDR2 (germline): SEHNR, FQNEAQ (reference sequence). The CDR3 has 16 amino acids. The CDR3 sequence is CASSLGHLGSTDTQYF. CDR3 coding DNA: TGTGCCAGCAGCCTGGGACACTTAGGTAGCACAGATACGCAGTATTTT. Drawing the rest from reference TRBV7-9 and TRBJ2-3, the complete variable domain is DTGVSQNPRHKITKRGQNVTFRCDPISEHNRLYWYRQTLGQGPEFLTYFQNEAQLEKSRLLSDRFSAERPKGSFSTLEIQRTEQGDSAMYLCASSLGHLGSTDTQYFGPGTRLTVL.

This clonotype has only one observation. The chain joins TRBV28 to TRBJ2-7; D is ambiguous. Trimming took 5 bases from V and 4 from J, leaving 15 bases between them. The CDR3 is 14 amino acids. CDR1 and CDR2 (germline): MDHEN, SYDVKM. CDR3: CASSITRPGYEQYF. The CDR3 DNA follows: TGTGCCAGCAGTATCACGCGGCCCGGGTACGAGCAGTACTTC.

This clonotype was detected many times. The chain employs TRBV29-1 and TRBJ2-7; D remains unclear. This CDR3 comprises 13 residues. CDR1 is SQVTM, CDR2 ANQGSEA, per germline. V was cut by 7 bases and J by 3 bases, with 16 bases left in between. Written as DNA, the CDR3 is TGCAGCGCCGGCGCCCAGAACAACTACGAGCAGTACTTC. It specifies CSAGAQNNYEQYF.

This clonotype was picked up many times. The chain combines TRBV12-3 or TRBV12-4 with TRBJ2-7, with 13 bases fitting TRBD2. The CDR3 covers 15 residues. V was pared by 5 bases and J by 4 bases, with 5 bases of the junction left unmatched. This chain's CDR3 is CASSLLAGGVYEQYF. CDR3 nucleotide sequence: TGTGCCAGCAGTCTACTAGCGGGGGGGGTTTACGAGCAGTACTTC.

The table lists this clonotype with a few counts. V usage is TRBV3-1 and J usage is TRBJ1-2, with a weak D call TRBD1 (5 bases). This CDR3 has 15 residues. The germline gives CDR1 LGHDT, CDR2 YNNKEL (reference sequence). V lost 1 base to trimming and J lost 3 bases, with 12 bases between them. CDR3 amino acids: CASSQGEGIYYGYTF. The CDR3 nucleotides are TGTGCCAGCAGCCAAGGCGAGGGGATTTACTATGGCTACACCTTC.

This clonotype was seen only a few times. The chain carries TRBV13 and TRBJ1-5, with D tentatively TRBD1 (6 bases). Germline V gives CDR1 PRHDT, CDR2 FYEKMQ (reference sequence). The V gene lost 3 bases and the J gene lost 5 bases, with 14 bases spanning the gap. There are 15 residues in the CDR3. The CDR3 region has the DNA TGTGCCAGCAGCTTGAGGGCGACAGGTGATCAGCCCCAGCATTTT. Amino acid sequence: CASSLRATGDQPQHF. Full variable domain (remainder filled in from reference TRBV13 and TRBJ1-5): AAGVIQSPRHLIKEKRETATLKCYPIPRHDTVYWYQQGPGQDPQFLISFYEKMQSDKGSIPDRFSAQQFSDYHSELNMSSLELGDSALYFCASSLRATGDQPQHFGDGTRLSIL.

This clonotype came up a few times. This sequence joins TRBV5-4 and TRBJ2-5, with 7 bases lining up with TRBD1. V shed 4 bases and J 2 bases; nucleotides not matched to a gene: 5. This CDR3 has 14 amino acids. From germline, CDR1 is SGHNT and CDR2 YYREEE (reference sequence). Written as DNA, the CDR3 is TGTGCCAGCAGCAGGGGACAGTTACAAGAGACCCAGTACTTC. The encoded protein is CASSRGQLQETQYF.

V usage is TRBV7-8 and J usage is TRBJ1-1, with 10 bases aligning to TRBD1. Losses at the gene ends were 5 bases for V and 5 bases for J; bases not matched to a gene: 8. Germline values: CDR1 SGHVS, CDR2 FQNEAQ. This CDR3 contains 15 residues. Here the CDR3 reads CASSTGQGTRTEAFF. CDR3 DNA sequence: TGTGCCAGCAGCACGGGACAGGGGACGAGAACTGAAGCTTTCTTT.

The V call is TRBV20-1, the J call TRBJ2-7; no definite D call. The V end was cut by 0 bases, the J end by 0 bases, with 15 bases between. The CDR3 consists of 16 residues. Per germline, CDR1 DFQATT and CDR2 SNEGSKA (reference sequence). The DNA of the CDR3 is TGCAGTGCTAGAGACTATTCCCCTGGTAGCTCCTACGAGCAGTACTTC. It codes for CSARDYSPGSSYEQYF.

The V gene is TRBV28, the J gene TRBJ1-3; D is unclear. Per germline, CDR1 MDHEN and CDR2 SYDVKM. Trimming stripped 9 bases from V and 1 base from J, with 13 bases between. The CDR3 extends over 14 amino acids. The CDR3 nucleotides are TGTGCCAGTCAAAAACCCAGATCTGGAAACACCATATATTTT. Translation gives CASQKPRSGNTIYF.

The chain links TRBV5-1 to TRBJ2-1; 10 positions match TRBD2. J was trimmed by 5 bases and V by 1 base; bases with no gene match: 18. In germline, CDR1 is SGHRS, CDR2 YFSETQ. The CDR3 is 20 amino acids. The CDR3 here is CASSLWGARSGRSSDNEQFF. CDR3 DNA: TGCGCCAGCAGCTTGTGGGGGGCGCGTAGCGGGAGGTCGTCGGACAATGAGCAGTTCTTC.

This clonotype was observed many times. The CDR3, as DNA: TGTGCCAGCAGTCTAGACAAATCTTCCTACAATGAGCAGTTCTTC. It specifies CASSLDKSSYNEQFF. The V call is TRBV6-1, the J call TRBJ2-1; no firm D call. Trimming took off 5 bases at V and 1 base at J, with 12 bases between the two ends. The CDR3 totals 15 residues. Germline-derived CDR1 and CDR2 are MNHNS and SASEGT.

Ten or more counts support this clonotype. This chain uses TRBV7-8 with TRBJ2-4, with unresolved D. The germline V gene has CDR1 SGHVS and CDR2 FQNEAQ. The ends were cut back, 5 bases at V and 6 bases at J, with 20 bases in the middle. The CDR3 consists of 16 residues. In DNA form, the CDR3 reads TGTGCCAGCAGCATCAGACGGGTTGCGAATATAAACATTCAGTACTTC. This translates into CASSIRRVANINIQYF.

The V gene is TRBV24-1, the J gene TRBJ1-5; 9 bases match TRBD1. This CDR3 spans 17 amino acids. J lost 4 bases, V lost 3 bases, and 9 bases had no gene match. Germline loops: CDR1 KGHDR, CDR2 SFDVKD. In DNA, the CDR3 is TGTGCCACCAGTGATGGGGACAGGGTTGGAGAGAATCAGCCCCAGCATTTT. This codes for CATSDGDRVGENQPQHF.